The T cell receptor beta chain under discussion was sequenced for a study of blood T cell repertoires in COVID-19. As for the study in general: Sample material is recorded as cDNA or gDNA derived from T cells, B-cell-depleted T cells, or PBMCs.

In the study's own analysis: Counts of nucleated cells, estimated from reference gene primer amplification, were obtained. Produced via immunoSEQ multiplex PCR; TCRdb's table is partial and in-frame only. The V and J calls and the clone size are those of that table, but D and trimming were determined from the DNA. The profile shows roughly 330,000 clones, 85% to 90% of them singletons. This CDR3 contains 14 residues. CDR1 and CDR2 from the germline V gene are SGHNT and YYREEE (reference sequence). V dropped 4 bases and J dropped 1; count of bases not matched to a gene: 3. Cohorts were assigned according to the clinical history that participants reported.

This chain connects TRBV5-4 to TRBJ1-2; 8 bases agree with TRBD1. The receptor was derived from a woman aged 18-30 years who had recovered from COVID-19. The sequencing sample was made of PBMCs or T cells enriched from blood (not recorded which). DNA of the CDR3: TGTGCCAGCAGCCCGGACAGGGTTAACTATGGCTACACCTTC. It encodes CASSPDRVNYGYTF.